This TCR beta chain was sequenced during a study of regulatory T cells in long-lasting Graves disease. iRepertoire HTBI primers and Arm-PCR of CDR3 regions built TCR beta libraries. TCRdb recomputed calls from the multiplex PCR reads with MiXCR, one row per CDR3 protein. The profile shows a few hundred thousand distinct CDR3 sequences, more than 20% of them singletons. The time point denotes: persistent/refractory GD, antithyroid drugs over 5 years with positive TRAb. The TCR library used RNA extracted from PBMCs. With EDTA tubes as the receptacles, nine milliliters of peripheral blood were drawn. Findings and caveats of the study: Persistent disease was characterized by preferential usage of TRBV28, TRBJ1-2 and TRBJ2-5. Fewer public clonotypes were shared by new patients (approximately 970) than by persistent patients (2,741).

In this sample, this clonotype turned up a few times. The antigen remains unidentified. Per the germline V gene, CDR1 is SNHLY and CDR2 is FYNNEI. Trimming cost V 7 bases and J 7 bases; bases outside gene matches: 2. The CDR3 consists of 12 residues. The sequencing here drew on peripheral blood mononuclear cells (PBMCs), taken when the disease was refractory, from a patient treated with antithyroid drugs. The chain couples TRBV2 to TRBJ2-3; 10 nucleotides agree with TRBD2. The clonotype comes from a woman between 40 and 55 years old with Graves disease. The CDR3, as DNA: TGTGCCAGCACTACTAGCGGGAATACGCAGTATTTT. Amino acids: CASTTSGNTQYF.